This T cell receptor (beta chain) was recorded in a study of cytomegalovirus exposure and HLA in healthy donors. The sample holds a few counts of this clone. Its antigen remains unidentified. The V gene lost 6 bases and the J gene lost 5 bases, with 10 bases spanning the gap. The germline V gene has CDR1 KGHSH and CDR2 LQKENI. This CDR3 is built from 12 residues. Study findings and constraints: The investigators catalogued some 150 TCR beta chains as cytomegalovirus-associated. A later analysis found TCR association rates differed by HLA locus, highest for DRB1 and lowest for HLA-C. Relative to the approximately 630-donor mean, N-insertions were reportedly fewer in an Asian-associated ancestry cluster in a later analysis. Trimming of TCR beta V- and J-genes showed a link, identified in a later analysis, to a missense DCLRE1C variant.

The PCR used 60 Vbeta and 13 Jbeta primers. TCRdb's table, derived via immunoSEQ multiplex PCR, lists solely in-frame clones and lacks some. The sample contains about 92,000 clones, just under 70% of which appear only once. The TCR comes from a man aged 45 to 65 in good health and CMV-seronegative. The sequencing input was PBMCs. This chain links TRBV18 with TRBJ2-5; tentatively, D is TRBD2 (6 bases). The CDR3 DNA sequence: TGTGCCAGCTCCGAGGCGGGGGAGACCCAGTACTTC. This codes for CASSEAGETQYF.